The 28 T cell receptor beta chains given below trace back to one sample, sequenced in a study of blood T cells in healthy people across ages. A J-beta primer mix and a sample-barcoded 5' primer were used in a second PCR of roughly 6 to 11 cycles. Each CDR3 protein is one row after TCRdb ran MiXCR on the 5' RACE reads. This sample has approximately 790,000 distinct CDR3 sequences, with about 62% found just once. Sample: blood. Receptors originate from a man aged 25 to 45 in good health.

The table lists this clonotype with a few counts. DNA of the CDR3: TGTGCCAGCAGCATTGGCACAGGGGTCTACGAGCAGTACTTC. This gives the protein CASSIGTGVYEQYF. The rearrangement uses TRBV7-2 and TRBJ2-4; 7 nucleotides line up with TRBD1. With the DNA end fitting TRBJ2-7 better, the J assignment may be wrong. CDR1 is SGHTA, CDR2 FQGNSA, per germline. The CDR3 has 14 amino acids.

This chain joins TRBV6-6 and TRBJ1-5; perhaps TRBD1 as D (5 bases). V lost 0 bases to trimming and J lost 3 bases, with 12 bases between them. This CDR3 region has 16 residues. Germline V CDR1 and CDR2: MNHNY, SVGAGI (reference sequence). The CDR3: CASSYSIRADNQPQHF. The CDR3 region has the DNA TGTGCCAGCAGTTACTCGATCAGGGCGGACAATCAGCCCCAGCATTTT.

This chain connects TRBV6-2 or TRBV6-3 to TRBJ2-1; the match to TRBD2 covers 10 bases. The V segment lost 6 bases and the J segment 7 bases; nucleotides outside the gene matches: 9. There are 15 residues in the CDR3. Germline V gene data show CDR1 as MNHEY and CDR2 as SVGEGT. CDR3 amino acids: CASRSTSGGANEQFF. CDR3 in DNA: TGTGCCAGCAGATCCACCAGCGGGGGGGCAAATGAGCAGTTCTTC.

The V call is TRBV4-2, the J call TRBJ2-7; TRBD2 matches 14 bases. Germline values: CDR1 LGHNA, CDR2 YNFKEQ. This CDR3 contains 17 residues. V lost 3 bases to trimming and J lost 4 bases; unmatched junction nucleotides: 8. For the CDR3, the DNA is TGTGCCAGCAGCCAGACTAGCGGGGGGGCCACGGAGTACGAGCAGTACTTC. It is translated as CASSQTSGGATEYEQYF.

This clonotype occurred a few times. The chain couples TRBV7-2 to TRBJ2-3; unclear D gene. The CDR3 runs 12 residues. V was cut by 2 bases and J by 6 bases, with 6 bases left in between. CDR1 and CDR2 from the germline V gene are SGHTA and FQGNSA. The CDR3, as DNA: TGTGCCAGCAGCTTATGGTATGATACGCAGTATTTT. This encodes CASSLWYDTQYF.

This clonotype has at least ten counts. The CDR3 DNA reads as TGTGCCAGCAGTGAACTTCCAGCGGGGGGGATACAAGAGACCCAGTACTTC. It translates to CASSELPAGGIQETQYF. The chain has TRBV2 and TRBJ2-5; 10 bases are a match to TRBD2. The V gene's germline CDR1 is SNHLY and CDR2 FYNNEI. V lost 2 bases and J lost 2; bases outside the gene matches: 8. The CDR3 is 17 residues long.

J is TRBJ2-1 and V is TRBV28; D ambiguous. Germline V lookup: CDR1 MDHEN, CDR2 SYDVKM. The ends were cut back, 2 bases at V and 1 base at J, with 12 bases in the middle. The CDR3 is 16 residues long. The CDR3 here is CASSLPGSSSYNEQFF. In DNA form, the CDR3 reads TGTGCCAGCAGTTTACCGGGTTCTTCGTCCTACAATGAGCAGTTCTTC.

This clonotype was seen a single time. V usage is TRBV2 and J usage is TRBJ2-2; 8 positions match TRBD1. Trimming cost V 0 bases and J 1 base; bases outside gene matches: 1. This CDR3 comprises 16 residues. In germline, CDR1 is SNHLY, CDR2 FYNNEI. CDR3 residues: CASSEAGTGNTGELFF. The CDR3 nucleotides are TGTGCCAGCAGTGAAGCCGGGACAGGGAACACCGGGGAGCTGTTTTTT.

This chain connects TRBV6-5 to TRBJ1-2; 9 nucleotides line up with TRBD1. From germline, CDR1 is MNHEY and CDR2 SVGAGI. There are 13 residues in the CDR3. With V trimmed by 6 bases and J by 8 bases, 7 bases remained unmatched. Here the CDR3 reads CASSETTGGGYTF. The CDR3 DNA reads TGTGCCAGCAGCGAAACCACAGGGGGCGGCTACACCTTC.

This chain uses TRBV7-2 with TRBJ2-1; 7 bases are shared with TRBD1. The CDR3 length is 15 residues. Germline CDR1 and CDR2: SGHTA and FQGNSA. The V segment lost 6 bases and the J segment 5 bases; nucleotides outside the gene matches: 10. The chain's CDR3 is CASRPRQGMNNEQFF. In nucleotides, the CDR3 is TGTGCCAGCAGGCCCAGACAGGGAATGAACAATGAGCAGTTCTTC.

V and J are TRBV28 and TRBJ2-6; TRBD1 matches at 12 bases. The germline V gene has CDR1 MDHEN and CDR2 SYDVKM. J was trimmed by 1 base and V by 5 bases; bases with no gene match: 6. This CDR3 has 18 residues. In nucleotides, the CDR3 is TGTGCCAGCAGTGAAAGGGACAGGGGGCGGTCTGGGGCCAACGTCCTGACTTTC. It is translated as CASSERDRGRSGANVLTF. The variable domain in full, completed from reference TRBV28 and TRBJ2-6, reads DVKVTQSSRYLVKRTGEKVFLECVQDMDHENMFWYRQDPGLGLRLIYFSYDVKMKEKGDIPEGYSVSREKKERFSLILESASTNQTSMYLCASSERDRGRSGANVLTFGAGSRLTVL.

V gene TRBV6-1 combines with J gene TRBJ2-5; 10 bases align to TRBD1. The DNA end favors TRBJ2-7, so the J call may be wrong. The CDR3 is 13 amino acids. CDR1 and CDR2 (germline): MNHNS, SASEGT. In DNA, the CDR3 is TGTGCCAGCAGTGAGGACAGGGGGGGCGAGCAGTACTTC. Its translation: CASSEDRGGEQYF.

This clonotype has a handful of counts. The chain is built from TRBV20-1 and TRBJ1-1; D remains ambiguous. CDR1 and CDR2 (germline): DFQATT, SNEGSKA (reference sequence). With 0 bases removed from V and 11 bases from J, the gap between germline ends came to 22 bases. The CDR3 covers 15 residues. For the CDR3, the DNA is TGCAGTGCTAGAGATCCGGCAGGACCTACTTCGAGGGCTTTCTTT. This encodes CSARDPAGPTSRAFF.

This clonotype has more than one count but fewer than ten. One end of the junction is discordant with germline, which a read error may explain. This CDR3 reads CASSYSSGGFVFYSEQFF. The CDR3, as DNA: TGTGCCAGCAGTTACTCGAGTGGGGGCTTCGTCTTCTACAGTGAGCAGTTCTTC. The chain combines TRBV6-5 with TRBJ2-1, with D possibly being TRBD1 (6 bases). The germline CDR1 and CDR2 sequences are MNHEY and SVGAGI. CDR3 length: 18 residues.

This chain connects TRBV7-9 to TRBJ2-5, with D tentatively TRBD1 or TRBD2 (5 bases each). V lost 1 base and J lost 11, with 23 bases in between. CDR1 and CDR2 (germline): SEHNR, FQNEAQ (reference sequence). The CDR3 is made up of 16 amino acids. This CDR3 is CASSLGSGFLLWGQYF. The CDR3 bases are TGTGCCAGCAGCTTAGGAAGTGGCTTCTTGTTATGGGGGCAGTACTTC.

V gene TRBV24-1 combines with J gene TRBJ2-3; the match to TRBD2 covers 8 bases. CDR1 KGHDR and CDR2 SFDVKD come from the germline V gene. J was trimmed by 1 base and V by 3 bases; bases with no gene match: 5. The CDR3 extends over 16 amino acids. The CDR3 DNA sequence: TGTGCCACCAGTGATCCGCTGACTAGCGGCACAGATACGCAGTATTTT. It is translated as CATSDPLTSGTDTQYF.

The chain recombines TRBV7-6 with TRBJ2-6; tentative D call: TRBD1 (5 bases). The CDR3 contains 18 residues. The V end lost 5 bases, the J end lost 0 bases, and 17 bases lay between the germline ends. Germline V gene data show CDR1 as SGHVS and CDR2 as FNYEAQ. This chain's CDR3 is CASSPQTAYYSGANVLTF. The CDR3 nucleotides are TGTGCCAGCAGCCCACAGACAGCATATTACTCTGGGGCCAACGTCCTGACTTTC. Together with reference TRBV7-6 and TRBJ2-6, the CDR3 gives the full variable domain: GAGVSQSPRYKVTKRGQDVALRCDPISGHVSLYWYRQALGQGPEFLTYFNYEAQQDKSGLPNDRFSAERPEGSISTLTIQRTEQRDSAMYRCASSPQTAYYSGANVLTFGAGSRLTVL.

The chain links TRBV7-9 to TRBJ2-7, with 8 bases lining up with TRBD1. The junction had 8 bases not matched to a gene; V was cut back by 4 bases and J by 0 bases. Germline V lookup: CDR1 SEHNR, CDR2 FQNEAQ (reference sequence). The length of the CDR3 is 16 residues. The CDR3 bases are TGTGCCAGCAGCTCCGGGACAGGCGAAAACTCCTACGAGCAGTACTTC. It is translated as CASSSGTGENSYEQYF.

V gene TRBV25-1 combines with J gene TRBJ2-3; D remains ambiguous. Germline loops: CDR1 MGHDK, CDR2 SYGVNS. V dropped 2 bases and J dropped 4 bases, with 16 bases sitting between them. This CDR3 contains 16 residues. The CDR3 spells CASSETLNHDADTQYF. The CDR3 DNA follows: TGTGCCAGCAGTGAAACACTAAACCACGACGCAGATACGCAGTATTTT.

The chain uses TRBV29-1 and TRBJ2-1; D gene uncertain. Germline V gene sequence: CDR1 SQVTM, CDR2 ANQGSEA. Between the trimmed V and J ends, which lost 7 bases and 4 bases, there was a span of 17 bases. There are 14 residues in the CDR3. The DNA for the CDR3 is TGCAGCGCAGAACGTACAAGAAATTACAATGAGCAGTTCTTC. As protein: CSAERTRNYNEQFF.

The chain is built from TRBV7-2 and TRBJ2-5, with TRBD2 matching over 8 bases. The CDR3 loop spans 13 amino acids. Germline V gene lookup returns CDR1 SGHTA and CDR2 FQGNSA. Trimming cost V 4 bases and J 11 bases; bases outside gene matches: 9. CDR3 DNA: TGTGCCAGCAGCTCATTAGCGGGGTGGGAGCAGTACTTC. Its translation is CASSSLAGWEQYF.

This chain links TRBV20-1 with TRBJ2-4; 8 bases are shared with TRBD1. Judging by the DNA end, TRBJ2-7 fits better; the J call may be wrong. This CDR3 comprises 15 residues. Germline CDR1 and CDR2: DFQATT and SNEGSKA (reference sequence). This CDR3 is CSAINRGYYNYEQYF. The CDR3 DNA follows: TGCAGTGCTATAAACAGGGGGTATTACAACTACGAGCAGTACTTC.

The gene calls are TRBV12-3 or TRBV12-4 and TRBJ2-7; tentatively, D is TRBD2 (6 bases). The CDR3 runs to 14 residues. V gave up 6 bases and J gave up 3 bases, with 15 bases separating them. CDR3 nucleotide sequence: TGTGCCAGCAGGCTGCGGGGCCGAAACTACGAGCAGTACTTC. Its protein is CASRLRGRNYEQYF.

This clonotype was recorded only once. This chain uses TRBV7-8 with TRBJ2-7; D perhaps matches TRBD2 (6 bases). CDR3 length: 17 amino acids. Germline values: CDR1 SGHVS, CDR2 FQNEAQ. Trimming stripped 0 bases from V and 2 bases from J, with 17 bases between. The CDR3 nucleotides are TGTGCCAGCAGCTTAGCGCGGGGAGGAAGAGCACCCTACGAGCAGTACTTC. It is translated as CASSLARGGRAPYEQYF.

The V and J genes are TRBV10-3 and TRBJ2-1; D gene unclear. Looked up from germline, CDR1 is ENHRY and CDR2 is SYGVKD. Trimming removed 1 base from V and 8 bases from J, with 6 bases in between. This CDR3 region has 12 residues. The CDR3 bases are TGTGCCATCAGTGAGTGGGCAGATGAGCAGTTCTTC. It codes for CAISEWADEQFF.

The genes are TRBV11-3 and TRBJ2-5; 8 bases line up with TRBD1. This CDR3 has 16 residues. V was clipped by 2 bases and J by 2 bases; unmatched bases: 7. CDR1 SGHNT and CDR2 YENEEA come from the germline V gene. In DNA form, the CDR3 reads TGTGCCAGCAGCTTACGACCCGGGACAGGTCAAGAGACCCAGTACTTC. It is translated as CASSLRPGTGQETQYF.

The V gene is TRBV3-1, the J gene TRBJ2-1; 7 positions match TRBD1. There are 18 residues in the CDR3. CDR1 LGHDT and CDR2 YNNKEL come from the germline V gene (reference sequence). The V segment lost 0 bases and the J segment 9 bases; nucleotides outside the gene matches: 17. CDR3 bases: TGTGCCAGCAGCCAAGAAGGTTTAAGGACAGGTTACGCTGGTGAGCAGTTCTTC. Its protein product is CASSQEGLRTGYAGEQFF.

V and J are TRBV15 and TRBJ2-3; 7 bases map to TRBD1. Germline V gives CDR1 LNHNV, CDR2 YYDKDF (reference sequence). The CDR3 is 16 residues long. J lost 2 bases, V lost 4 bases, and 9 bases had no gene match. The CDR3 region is CATSTPLGGPTDTQYF. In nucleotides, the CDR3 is TGTGCCACCAGCACCCCTTTAGGGGGCCCCACAGATACGCAGTATTTT.